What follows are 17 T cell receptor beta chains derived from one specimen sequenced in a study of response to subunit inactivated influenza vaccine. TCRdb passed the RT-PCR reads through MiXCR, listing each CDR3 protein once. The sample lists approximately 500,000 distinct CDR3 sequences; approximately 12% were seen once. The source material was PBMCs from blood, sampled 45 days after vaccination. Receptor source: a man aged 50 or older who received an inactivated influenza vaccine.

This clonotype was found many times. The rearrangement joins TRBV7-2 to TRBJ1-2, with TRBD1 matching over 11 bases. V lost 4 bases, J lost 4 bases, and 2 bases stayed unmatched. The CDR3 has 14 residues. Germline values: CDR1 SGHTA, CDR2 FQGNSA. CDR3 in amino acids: CASSYGTGGYGYTF. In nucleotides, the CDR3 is TGTGCCAGCAGCTATGGGACAGGGGGCTATGGCTACACCTTC.

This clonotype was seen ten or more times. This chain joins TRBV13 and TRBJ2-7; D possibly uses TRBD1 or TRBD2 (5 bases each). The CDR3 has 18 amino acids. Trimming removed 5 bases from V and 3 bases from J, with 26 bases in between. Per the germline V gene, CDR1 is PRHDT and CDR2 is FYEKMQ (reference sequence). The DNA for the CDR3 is TGTGCCAGCAGCCAACTAGAACCGACAGCGAAAGGGCTCTACGAGCAGTACTTC. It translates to CASSQLEPTAKGLYEQYF.

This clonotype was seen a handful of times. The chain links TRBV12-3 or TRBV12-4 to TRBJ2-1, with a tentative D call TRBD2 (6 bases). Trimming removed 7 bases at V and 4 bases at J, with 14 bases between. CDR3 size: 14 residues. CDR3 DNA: TGTGCCAGCACCTTACCCGGGACTTACAATGAGCAGTTCTTC. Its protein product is CASTLPGTYNEQFF.

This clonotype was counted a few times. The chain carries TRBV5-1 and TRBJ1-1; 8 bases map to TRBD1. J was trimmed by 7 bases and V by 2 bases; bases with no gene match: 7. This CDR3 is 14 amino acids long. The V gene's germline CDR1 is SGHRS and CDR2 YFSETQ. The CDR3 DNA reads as TGCGCCAGCAGCTTTCCAGGGGGCGCAAATGAAGCTTTCTTT. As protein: CASSFPGGANEAFF.

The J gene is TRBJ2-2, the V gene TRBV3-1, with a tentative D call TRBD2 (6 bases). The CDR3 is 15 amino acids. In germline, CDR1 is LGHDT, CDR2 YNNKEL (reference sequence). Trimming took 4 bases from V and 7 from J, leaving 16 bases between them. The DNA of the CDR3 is TGTGCCAGCAGCCCTCCCGGGGGAGCAAGCGGGGAGCTGTTTTTT. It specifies CASSPPGGASGELFF.

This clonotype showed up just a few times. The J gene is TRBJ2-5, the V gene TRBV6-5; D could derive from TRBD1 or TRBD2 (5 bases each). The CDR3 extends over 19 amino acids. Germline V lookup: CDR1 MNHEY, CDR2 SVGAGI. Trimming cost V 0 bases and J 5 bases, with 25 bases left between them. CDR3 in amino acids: CASSYSRDRDPSERETQYF. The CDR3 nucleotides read TGTGCCAGCAGTTACTCTCGGGATCGGGACCCTTCGGAGAGGGAGACCCAGTACTTC.

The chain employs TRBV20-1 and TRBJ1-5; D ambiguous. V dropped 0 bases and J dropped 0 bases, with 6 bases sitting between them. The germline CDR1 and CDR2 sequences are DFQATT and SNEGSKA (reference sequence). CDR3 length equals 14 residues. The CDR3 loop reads CSAREHYSNQPQHF. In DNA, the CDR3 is TGCAGTGCTAGAGAGCACTATAGCAATCAGCCCCAGCATTTT.

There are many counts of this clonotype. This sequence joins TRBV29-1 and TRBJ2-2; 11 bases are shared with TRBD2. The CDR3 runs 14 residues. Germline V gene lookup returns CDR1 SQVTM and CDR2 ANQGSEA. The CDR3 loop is CTAGTSGNTGELFF. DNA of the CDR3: TGCACCGCCGGGACTAGCGGGAACACCGGGGAGCTGTTTTTT.

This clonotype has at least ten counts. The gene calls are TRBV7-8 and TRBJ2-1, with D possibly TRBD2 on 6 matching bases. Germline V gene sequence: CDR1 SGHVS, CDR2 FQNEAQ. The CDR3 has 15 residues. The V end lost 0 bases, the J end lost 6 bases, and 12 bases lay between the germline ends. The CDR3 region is CASSLAVLASNEQFF. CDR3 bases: TGTGCCAGCAGCTTAGCAGTCCTAGCGAGCAATGAGCAGTTCTTC.

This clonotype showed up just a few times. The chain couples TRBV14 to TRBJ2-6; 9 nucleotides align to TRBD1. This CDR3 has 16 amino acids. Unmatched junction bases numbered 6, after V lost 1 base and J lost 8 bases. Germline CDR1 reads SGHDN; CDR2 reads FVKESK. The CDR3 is CASSQGWDRVSNVLTF. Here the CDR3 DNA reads TGTGCCAGCAGCCAAGGTTGGGACAGGGTGTCCAACGTCCTGACTTTC.

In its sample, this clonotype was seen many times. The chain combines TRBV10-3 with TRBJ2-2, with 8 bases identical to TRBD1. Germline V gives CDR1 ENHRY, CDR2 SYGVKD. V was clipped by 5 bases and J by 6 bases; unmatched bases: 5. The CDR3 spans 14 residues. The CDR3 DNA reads TGTGCCATCAGTATAGACAGGGGTCCCGGGGAGCTGTTTTTT. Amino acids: CAISIDRGPGELFF.

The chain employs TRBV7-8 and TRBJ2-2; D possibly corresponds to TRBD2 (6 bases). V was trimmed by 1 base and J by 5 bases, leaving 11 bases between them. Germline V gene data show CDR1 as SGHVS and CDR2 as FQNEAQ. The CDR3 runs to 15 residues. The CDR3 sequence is CASSLELGRTGELFF. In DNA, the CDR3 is TGTGCCAGCAGCTTAGAATTGGGGAGGACCGGGGAGCTGTTTTTT.

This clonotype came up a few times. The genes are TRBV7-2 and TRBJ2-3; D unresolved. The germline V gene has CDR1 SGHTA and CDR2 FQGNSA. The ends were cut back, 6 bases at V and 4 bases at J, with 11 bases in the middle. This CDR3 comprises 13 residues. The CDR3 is CASRQWLADTQYF. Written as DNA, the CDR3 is TGTGCCAGCAGACAGTGGTTGGCAGATACGCAGTATTTT. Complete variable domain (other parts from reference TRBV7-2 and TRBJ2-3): GAGVSQSPSNKVTEKGKDVELRCDPISGHTALYWYRQSLGQGLEFLIYFQGNSAPDKSGLPSDRFSAERTGGSVSTLTIQRTQQEDSAVYLCASRQWLADTQYFGPGTRLTVL.

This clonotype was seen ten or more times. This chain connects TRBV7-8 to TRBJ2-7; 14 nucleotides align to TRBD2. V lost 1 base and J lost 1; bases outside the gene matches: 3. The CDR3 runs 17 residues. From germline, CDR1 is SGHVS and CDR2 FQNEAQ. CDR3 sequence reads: CASSLGTSGGNSYEQYF. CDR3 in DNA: TGTGCCAGCAGCTTAGGGACTAGCGGGGGGAATTCCTACGAGCAGTACTTC.

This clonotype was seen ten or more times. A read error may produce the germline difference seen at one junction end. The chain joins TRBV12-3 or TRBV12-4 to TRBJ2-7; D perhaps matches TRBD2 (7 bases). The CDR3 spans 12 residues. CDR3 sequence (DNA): TGCGCCAGCAGCGGGACATCCTACGAGCAGTACTTC. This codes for CASSGTSYEQYF.

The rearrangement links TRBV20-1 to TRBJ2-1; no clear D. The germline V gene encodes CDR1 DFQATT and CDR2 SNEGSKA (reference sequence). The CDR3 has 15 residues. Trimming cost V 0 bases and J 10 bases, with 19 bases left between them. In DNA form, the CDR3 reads TGCAGTGCTAGAGATCCGACCTCATCCGTAATCGAGCAGTTCTTC. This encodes CSARDPTSSVIEQFF.

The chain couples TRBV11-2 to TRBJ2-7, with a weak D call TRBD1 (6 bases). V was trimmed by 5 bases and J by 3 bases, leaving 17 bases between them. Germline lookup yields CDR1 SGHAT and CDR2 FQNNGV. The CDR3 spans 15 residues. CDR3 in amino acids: CASSTNRAMGYEQYF. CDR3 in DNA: TGTGCCAGCAGCACTAACAGGGCCATGGGCTACGAGCAGTACTTC. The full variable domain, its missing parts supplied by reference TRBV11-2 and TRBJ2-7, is EAGVAQSPRYKIIEKRQSVAFWCNPISGHATLYWYQQILGQGPKLLIQFQNNGVVDDSQLPKDRFSAERLKGVDSTLKIQPAKLEDSAVYLCASSTNRAMGYEQYFGPGTRLTVT.